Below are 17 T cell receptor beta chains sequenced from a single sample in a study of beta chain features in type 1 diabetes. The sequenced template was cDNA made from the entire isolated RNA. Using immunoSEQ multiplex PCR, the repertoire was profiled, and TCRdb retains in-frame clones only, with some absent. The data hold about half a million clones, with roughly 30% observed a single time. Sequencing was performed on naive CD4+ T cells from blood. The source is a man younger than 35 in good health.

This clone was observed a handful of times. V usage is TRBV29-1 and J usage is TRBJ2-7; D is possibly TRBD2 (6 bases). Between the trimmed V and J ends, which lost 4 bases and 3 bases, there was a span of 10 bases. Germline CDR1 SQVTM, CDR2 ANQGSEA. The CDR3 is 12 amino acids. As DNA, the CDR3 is TGCAGCGTTGCGGGACTTAGCTACGAGCAGTACTTC. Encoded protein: CSVAGLSYEQYF.

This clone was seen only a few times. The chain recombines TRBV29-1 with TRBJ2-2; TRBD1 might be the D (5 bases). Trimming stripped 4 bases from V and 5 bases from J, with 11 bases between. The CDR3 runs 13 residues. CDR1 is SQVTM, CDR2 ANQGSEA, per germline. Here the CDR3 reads CSVVQGRTGELFF. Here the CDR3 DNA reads TGCAGCGTTGTTCAGGGCCGTACCGGGGAGCTGTTTTTT.

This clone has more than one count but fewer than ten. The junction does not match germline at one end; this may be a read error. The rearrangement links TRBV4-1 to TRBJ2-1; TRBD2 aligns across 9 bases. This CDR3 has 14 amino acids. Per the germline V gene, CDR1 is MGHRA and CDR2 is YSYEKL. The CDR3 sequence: CASSQPGLANEQFF. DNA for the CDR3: TGTGCCAGCAGCCAACCGGGACTAGCAAATGAGCAGTTCTTC.

DNA for the CDR3: TGTGCCAGCAGCCCCCGTGAGGTTGCCTTAGGAGAAAAACTGTTTTTT. Residues: CASSPREVALGEKLFF. This chain links TRBV7-2 with TRBJ1-4; D unclear. Looked up from germline, CDR1 is SGHTA and CDR2 is FQGNSA. The V end was cut by 5 bases, the J end by 8 bases, with 21 bases between. The CDR3 sequence is 16 residues long.

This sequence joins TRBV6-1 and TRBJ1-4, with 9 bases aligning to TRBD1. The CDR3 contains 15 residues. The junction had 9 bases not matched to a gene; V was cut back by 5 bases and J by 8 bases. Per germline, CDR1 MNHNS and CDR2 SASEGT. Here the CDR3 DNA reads TGTGCCAGCAGTACCACGGGACAGGGCTGGGAAAAACTGTTTTTT. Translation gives CASSTTGQGWEKLFF.

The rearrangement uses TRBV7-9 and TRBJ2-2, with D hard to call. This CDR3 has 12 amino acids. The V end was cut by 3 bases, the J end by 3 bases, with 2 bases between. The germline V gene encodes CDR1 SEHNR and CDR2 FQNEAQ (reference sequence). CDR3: CASSFYTGELFF. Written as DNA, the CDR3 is TGTGCCAGCAGCTTTTACACCGGGGAGCTGTTTTTT.

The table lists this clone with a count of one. CDR3 region: CAWSVRVEQYF. The DNA of the CDR3 is TGTGCCTGGAGTGTAAGGGTCGAGCAGTACTTC. The rearrangement links TRBV30 to TRBJ2-7; D unclear. This CDR3 spans 11 amino acids. V lost 0 bases to trimming and J lost 6 bases, with 6 bases between them. Germline CDR1 is GTSNPN and CDR2 is SVGIG (reference sequence).

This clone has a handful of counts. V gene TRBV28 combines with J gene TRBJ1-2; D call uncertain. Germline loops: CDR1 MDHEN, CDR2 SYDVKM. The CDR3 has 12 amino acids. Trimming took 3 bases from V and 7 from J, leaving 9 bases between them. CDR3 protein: CASSFAAFGYTF. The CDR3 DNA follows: TGTGCCAGCAGTTTTGCGGCCTTTGGCTACACCTTC.

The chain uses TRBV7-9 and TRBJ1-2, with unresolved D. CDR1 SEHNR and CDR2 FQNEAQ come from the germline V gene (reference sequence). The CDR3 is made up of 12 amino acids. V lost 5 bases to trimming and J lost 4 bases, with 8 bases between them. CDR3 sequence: CASSPEGYGYTF. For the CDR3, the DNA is TGTGCCAGCAGCCCCGAGGGCTATGGCTACACCTTC.

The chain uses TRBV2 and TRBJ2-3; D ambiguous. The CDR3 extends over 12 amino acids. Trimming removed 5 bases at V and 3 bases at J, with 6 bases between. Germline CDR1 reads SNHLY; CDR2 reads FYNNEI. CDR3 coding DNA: TGTGCCAGCAGTTTGACAACAGATACGCAGTATTTT. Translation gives CASSLTTDTQYF.

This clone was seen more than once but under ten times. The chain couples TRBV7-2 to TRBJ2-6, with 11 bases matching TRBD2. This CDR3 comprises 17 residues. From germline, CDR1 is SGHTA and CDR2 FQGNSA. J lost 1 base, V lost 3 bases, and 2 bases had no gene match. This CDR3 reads CASSFASGRSGANVLTF. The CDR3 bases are TGTGCCAGCAGCTTCGCTAGCGGGAGGTCTGGGGCCAACGTCCTGACTTTC.

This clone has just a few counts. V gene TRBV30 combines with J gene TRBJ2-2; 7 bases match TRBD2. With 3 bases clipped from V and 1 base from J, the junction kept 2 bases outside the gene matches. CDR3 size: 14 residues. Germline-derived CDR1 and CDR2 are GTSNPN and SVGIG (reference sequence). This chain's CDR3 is CAWRGLKNTGELFF. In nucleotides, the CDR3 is TGTGCCTGGAGGGGACTAAAGAACACCGGGGAGCTGTTTTTT. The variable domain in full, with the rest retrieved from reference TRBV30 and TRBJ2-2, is SQTIHQWPATLVQPVGSPLSLECTVEGTSNPNLYWYRQAAGRGLQLLFYSVGIGQISSEVPQNLSASRPQDRQFILSSKKLLLSDSGFYLCAWRGLKNTGELFFGEGSRLTVL.

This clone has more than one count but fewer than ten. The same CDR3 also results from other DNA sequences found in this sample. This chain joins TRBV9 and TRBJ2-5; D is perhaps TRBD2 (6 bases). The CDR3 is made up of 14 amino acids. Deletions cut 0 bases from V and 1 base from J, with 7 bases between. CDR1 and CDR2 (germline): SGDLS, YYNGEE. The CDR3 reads CASSVGGVQETQYF. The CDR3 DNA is TGTGCCAGCAGCGTAGGCGGGGTCCAAGAGACCCAGTACTTC.

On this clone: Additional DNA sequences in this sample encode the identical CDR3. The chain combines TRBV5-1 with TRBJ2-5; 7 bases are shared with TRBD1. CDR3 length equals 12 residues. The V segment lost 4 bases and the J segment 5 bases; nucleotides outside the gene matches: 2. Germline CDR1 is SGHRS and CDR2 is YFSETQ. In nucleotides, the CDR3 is TGCGCCAGCAGCGGGGGACAGGAGACCCAGTACTTC. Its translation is CASSGGQETQYF.

CDR3 sequence (DNA): TGTGCCTGGAGTGCGCGGGCTGGAAACACCATATATTTT. Translated: CAWSARAGNTIYF. The chain has TRBV30 and TRBJ1-3; D gene unclear. Per the germline V gene, CDR1 is GTSNPN and CDR2 is SVGIG (reference sequence). The CDR3 contains 13 residues. Between the trimmed V and J ends, which lost 1 base and 2 bases, there was a span of 6 bases.

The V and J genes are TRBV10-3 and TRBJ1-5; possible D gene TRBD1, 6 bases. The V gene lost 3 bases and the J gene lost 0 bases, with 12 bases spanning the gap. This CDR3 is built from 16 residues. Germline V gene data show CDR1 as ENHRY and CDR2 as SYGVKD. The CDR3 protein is CAISETGDNSNQPQHF. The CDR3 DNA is TGTGCCATCAGTGAAACGGGGGACAATAGCAATCAGCCCCAGCATTTT.

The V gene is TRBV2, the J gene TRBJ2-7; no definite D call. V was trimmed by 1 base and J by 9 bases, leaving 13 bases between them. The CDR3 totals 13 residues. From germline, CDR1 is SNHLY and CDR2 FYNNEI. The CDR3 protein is CASSEGQPRAQYF. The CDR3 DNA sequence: TGTGCCAGCAGTGAAGGCCAACCTCGGGCGCAGTACTTC.